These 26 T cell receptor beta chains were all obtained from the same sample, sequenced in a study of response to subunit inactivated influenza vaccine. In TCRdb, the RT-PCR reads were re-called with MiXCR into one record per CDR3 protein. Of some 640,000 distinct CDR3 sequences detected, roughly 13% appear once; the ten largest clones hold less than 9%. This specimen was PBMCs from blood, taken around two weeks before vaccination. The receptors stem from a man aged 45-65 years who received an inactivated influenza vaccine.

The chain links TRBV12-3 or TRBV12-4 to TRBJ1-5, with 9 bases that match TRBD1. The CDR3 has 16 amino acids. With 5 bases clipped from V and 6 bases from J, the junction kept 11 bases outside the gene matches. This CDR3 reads CASSNLGQGRGQPQHF. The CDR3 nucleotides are TGTGCCAGCAGTAACTTGGGACAGGGCCGGGGTCAGCCCCAGCATTTT.

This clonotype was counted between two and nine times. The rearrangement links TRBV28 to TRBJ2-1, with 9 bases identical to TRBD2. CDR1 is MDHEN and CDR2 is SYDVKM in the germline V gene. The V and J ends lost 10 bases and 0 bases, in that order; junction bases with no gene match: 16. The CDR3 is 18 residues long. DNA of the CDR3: TGTGCCACTGCGATCCGGGGACTAGCCGCCAGCTCCTACAATGAGCAGTTCTTC. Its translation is CATAIRGLAASSYNEQFF.

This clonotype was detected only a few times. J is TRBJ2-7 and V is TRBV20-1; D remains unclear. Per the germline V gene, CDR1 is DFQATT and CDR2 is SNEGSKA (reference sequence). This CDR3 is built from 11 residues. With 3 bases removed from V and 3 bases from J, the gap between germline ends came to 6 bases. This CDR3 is CSARWNYEQYF. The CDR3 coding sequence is TGCAGTGCTAGGTGGAACTACGAGCAGTACTTC.

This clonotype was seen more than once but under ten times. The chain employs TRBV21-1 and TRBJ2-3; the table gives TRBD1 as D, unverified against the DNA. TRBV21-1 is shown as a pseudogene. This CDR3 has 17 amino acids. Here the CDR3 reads CASSTPDQPGYTDTQYF. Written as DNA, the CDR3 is TGTGCCAGCAGCACCCCCGACCAACCAGGGTACACAGATACGCAGTATTTT.

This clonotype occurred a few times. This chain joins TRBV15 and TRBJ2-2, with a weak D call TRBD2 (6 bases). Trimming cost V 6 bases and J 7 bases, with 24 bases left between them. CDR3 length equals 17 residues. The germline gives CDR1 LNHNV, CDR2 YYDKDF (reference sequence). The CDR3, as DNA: TGTGCCACCAGGCGGGGTTCGGGAGCTCGTGTAGGCGGGGAGCTGTTTTTT. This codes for CATRRGSGARVGGELFF.

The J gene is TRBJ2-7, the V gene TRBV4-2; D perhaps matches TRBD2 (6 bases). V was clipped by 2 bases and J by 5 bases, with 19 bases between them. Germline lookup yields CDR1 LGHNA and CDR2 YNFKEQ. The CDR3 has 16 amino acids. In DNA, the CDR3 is TGTGCCAGCAGCCAATCCCGACTAGTAGGCTTCCACGAGCAGTACTTC. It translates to CASSQSRLVGFHEQYF.

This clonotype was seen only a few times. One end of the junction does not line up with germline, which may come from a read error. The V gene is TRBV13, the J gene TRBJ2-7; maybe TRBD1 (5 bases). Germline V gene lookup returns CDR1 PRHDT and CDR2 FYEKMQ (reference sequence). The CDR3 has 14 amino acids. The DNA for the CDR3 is TGTGCCAGCAGCCTAGGGGCAGCCACCTACGAGCAGTACTTC. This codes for CASSLGAATYEQYF.

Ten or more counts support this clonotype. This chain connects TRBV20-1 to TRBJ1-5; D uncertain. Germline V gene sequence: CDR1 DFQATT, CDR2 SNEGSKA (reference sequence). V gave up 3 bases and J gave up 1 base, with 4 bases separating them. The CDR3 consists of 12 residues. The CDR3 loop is CSASRSNQPQHF. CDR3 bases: TGCAGTGCTAGTAGGAGCAATCAGCCCCAGCATTTT.

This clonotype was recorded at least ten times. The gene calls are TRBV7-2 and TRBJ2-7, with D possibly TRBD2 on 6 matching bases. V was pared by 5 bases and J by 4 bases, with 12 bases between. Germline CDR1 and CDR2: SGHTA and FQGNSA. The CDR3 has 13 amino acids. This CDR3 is CASSPGTSYEQYF. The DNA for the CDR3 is TGTGCCAGCAGCCCCGGGACTTCTTACGAGCAGTACTTC.

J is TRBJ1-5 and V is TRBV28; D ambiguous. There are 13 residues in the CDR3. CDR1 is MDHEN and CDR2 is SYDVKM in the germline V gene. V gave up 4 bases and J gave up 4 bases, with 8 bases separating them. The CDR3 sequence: CASSWAGNQPQHF. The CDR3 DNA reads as TGTGCCAGCAGTTGGGCGGGGAATCAGCCCCAGCATTTT.

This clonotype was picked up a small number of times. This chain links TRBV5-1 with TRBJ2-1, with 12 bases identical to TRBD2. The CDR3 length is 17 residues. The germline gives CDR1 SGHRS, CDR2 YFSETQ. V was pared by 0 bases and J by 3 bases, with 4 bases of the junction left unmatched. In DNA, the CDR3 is TGCGCCAGCAGCTTGGCTCCTAGCGGGGGGGTCTACAATGAGCAGTTCTTC. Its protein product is CASSLAPSGGVYNEQFF. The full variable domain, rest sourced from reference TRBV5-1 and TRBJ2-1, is KAGVTQTPRYLIKTRGQQVTLSCSPISGHRSVSWYQQTPGQGLQFLFEYFSETQRNKGNFPGRFSGRQFSNSRSEMNVSTLELGDSALYLCASSLAPSGGVYNEQFFGPGTRLTVL.

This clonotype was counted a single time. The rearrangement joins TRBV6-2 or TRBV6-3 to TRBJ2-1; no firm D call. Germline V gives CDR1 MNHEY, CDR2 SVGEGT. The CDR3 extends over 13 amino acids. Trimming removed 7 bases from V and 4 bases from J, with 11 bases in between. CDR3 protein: CASTGQIYNEQFF. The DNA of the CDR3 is TGTGCCAGCACGGGCCAAATATACAATGAGCAGTTCTTC.

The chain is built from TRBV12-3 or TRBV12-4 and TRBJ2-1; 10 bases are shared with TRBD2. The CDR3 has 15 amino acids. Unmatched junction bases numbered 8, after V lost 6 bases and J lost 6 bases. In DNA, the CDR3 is TGTGCCAGCAGACTCCTAGCGGGGGTAAGCAATGAGCAGTTCTTC. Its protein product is CASRLLAGVSNEQFF.

CDR3 bases: TGTGCCAGCAGTCTGCCGGACAGGGTAGGGAAAGATACGCAGTATTTT. Residues: CASSLPDRVGKDTQYF. The chain has TRBV28 and TRBJ2-3, with 8 positions matching TRBD1. The ends lost 5 bases at V and 5 bases at J; junction bases unmatched: 12. The CDR3 is 16 amino acids. CDR1 and CDR2 (germline): MDHEN, SYDVKM. The variable domain in full, completed from reference TRBV28 and TRBJ2-3, reads DVKVTQSSRYLVKRTGEKVFLECVQDMDHENMFWYRQDPGLGLRLIYFSYDVKMKEKGDIPEGYSVSREKKERFSLILESASTNQTSMYLCASSLPDRVGKDTQYFGPGTRLTVL.

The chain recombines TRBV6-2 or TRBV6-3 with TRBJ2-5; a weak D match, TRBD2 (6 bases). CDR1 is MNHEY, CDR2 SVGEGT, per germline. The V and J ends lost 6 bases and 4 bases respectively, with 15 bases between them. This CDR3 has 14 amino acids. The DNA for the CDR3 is TGTGCCAGCAGACGCGGACTATCGGGAGAGACCCAGTACTTC. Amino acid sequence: CASRRGLSGETQYF.

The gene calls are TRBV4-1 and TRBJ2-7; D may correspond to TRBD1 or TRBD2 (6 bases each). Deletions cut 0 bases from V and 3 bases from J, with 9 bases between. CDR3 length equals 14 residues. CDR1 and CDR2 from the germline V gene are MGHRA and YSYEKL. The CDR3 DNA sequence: TGCGCCAGCAGCCAAGAAGGGGGGATCTACGAGCAGTACTTC. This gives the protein CASSQEGGIYEQYF.

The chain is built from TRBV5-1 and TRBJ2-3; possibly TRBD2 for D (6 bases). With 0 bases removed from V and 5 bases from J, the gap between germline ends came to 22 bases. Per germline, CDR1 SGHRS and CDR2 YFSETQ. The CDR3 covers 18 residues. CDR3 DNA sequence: TGCGCCAGCAGCTTGGCAGTCCCGGAGCGTTCGCGGGGAGATACGCAGTATTTT. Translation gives CASSLAVPERSRGDTQYF.

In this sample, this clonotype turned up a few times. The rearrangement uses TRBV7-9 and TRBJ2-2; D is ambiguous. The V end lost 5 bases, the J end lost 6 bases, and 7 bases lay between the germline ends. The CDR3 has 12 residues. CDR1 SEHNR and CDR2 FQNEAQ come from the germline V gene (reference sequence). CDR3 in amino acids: CASSPTSGELFF. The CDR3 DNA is TGTGCCAGCAGCCCAACCTCCGGGGAGCTGTTTTTT.

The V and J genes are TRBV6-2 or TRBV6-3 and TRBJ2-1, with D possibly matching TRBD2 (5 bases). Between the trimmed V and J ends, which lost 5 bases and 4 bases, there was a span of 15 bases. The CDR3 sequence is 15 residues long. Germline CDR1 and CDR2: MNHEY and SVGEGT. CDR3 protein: CASSEPSSGYNEQFF. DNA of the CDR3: TGTGCCAGCAGTGAGCCCTCGAGCGGATACAATGAGCAGTTCTTC.

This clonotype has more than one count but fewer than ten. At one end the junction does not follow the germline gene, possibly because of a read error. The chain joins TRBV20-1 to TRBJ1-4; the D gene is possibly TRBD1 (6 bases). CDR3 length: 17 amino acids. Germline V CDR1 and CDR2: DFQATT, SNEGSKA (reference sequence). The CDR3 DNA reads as TGCTGTGCTAGAAAGCTCAAAAGGACAGCTTCTAATGAAAAACTGTTTTTT. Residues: CCARKLKRTASNEKLFF.

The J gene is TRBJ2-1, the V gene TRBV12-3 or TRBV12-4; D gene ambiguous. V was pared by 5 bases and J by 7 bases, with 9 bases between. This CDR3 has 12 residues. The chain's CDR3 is CASSQTRNEQFF. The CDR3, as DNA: TGTGCCAGCAGTCAGACCCGTAATGAGCAGTTCTTC.

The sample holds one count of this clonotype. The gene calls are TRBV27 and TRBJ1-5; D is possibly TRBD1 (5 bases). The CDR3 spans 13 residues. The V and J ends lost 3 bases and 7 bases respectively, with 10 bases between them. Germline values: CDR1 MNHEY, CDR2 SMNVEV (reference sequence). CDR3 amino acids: CASSFGGTQPQHF. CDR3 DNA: TGTGCCAGCAGTTTCGGGGGAACCCAGCCCCAGCATTTT.

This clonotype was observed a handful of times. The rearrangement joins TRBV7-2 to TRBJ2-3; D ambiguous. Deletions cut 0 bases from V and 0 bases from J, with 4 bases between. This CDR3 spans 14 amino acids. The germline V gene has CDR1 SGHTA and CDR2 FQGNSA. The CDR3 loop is CASSLALSTDTQYF. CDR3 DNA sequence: TGTGCCAGCAGCTTAGCGCTGAGCACAGATACGCAGTATTTT.

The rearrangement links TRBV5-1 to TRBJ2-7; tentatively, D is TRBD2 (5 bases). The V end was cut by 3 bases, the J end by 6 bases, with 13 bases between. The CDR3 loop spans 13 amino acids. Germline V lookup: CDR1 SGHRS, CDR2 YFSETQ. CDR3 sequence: CASSSVGSGEQYF. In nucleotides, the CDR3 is TGCGCCAGCAGCTCAGTGGGGAGTGGCGAGCAGTACTTC.

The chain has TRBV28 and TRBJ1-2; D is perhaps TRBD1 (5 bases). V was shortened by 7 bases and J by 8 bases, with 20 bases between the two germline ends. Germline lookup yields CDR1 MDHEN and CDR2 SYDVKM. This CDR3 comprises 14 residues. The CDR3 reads CASTSGFPVGGYTF. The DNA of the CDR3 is TGTGCCAGCACCTCAGGGTTCCCGGTGGGGGGCTACACCTTC.

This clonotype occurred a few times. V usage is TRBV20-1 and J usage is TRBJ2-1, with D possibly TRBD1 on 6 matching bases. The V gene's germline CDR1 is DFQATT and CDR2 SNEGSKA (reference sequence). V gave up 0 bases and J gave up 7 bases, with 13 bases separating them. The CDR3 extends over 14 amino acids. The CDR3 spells CSARDLGGRNEQFF. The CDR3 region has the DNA TGCAGTGCTAGAGACCTAGGGGGTCGGAATGAGCAGTTCTTC.